The rows below give T cell receptor beta chains drawn from one sample of a study of neoadjuvant anti-PD-1 for oral cavity cancer. The protocol was immunoSEQ multiplex PCR, while the TCRdb copy is restricted to in-frame clones and leaves out a portion. The sample contains 63,000 or so clones, 86% of which appear only once. The specimen comprised PBMCs, sampled after nivolumab (anti-PD-1) treatment. The receptors come from a person aged 35-80 years with oral cavity squamous cell carcinoma. CDR3s include the opening cysteine and the closing phenylalanine or tryptophan. D genes are given only for firm matches. The size field is filled for only some rows; it gives once, few, many or a size class.

D	V	J	size	DNA	CDR3
.	TRBV10-2	TRBJ1-1	.	TGCGCCAGCAAGCGGGGGCCTACTGAAGCTTTCTTT	CASKRGPTEAFF
.	TRBV9	TRBJ2-1	.	TGTGCCAGCAGCGTTACTGACGGGGGTGAGCAGTTCTTC	CASSVTDGGEQFF
.	TRBV2	TRBJ1-6	.	TGTGCCAGCACCGAAGGGGTCATTTCACCCCTCCACTTT	CASTEGVISPLHF
.	TRBV2	TRBJ1-1	.	TGTGCCAGCGGGGTCCGACAGGAGAACACTGAAGCTTTCTTT	CASGVRQENTEAFF
.	TRBV5-1	TRBJ1-1	.	TGCGCCAGCAGCGTAACCGGGACATTGAACACTGAAGCTTTCTTT	CASSVTGTLNTEAFF
.	TRBV5-4	TRBJ2-2	.	TGTGCCAGCAGCTTGGTGGGCAGGGCGAACGGGGAGCTGTTTTTT	CASSLVGRANGELFF
TRBD1	TRBV13	TRBJ2-7	.	TGTGCCAGCAGCTACGGACAGGGGGCCTACGAGCAGTACTTC	CASSYGQGAYEQYF
TRBD1	TRBV9	TRBJ1-2	.	TGTGCCAGCAGCGCCGGACAGGGGTTCTATGGCTACACCTTC	CASSAGQGFYGYTF
TRBD1	TRBV27	TRBJ2-7	few	TGTGCCAGCAGTCTCTCCAGGGGGCTGACCTACGAGCAGTACTTC	CASSLSRGLTYEQYF
.	TRBV11-2	TRBJ2-1	.	TGTGCCAGCACCCCCGTACGGGCGGTCCCTTCCTACAATGAGCAGTTCTTC	CASTPVRAVPSYNEQFF
.	TRBV7-8	TRBJ2-7	.	TGTGCCAGCAGCTTACGAGTCTCGGACTACTACGAGCAGTACTTC	CASSLRVSDYYEQYF
TRBD1	TRBV6-6	TRBJ2-7	.	TGTGCCAGCAGCCGCCCCGGGACAGGGGCCTACGAGCAGTACTTC	CASSRPGTGAYEQYF
.	TRBV19	TRBJ1-2	.	TGTGCCAGTACAGTTCACTACCGGGACTTTGGCTACACCTTC	CASTVHYRDFGYTF
.	TRBV6-5	TRBJ1-2	once	TGTGCCAGCAGTTACTCCTACGGACAGAACATCTATGGCTACACCTTC	CASSYSYGQNIYGYTF
.	TRBV5-4	TRBJ2-7	.	TGTGCCAGCAGCTCCCGTACAGGTCCCTACGAGCAGTACTTC	CASSSRTGPYEQYF
.	TRBV6-5	TRBJ1-1	.	TGTGCCAGCAGTTACTCGGCAGGGGCTGGGTCAACTGAAGCTTTCTTT	CASSYSAGAGSTEAFF
.	TRBV6-5	TRBJ1-6	.	TGTGCCAGCAGTTACGCCTGGGCCACGGGTTCACCCCTCCACTTT	CASSYAWATGSPLHF
.	TRBV29-1	TRBJ2-3	.	TGCAGCGTTGAATTCGGGGGGCGCGTTAATACGCAGTATTTT	CSVEFGGRVNTQYF
.	TRBV7-6	TRBJ1-1	.	TGTGCCAGCAGCTTCGGCTGGAACACTGAAGCTTTCTTT	CASSFGWNTEAFF
.	TRBV7-3	TRBJ2-5	.	TGTGCCAGCAGCTTAGGGGACGCAGGAGAGACCCAGTACTTC	CASSLGDAGETQYF
.	TRBV9	TRBJ2-7	.	TGTGCCAGCAGCGTAGTTTTTTTCTGGAGCTACGAGCAGTACTTC	CASSVVFFWSYEQYF
.	TRBV2	TRBJ1-5	few	TGTGCCAGCACTATTCCGGGAGCACATAGCAATCAGCCCCAGCATTTT	CASTIPGAHSNQPQHF